Each of the 16 T cell receptor beta chains below was sequenced from the same sample in a study of immune characterization of retroperitoneal liposarcoma (dated by TCRdb to between 2018 and 2021). The library was prepared using PCR. Data came from a NextSeq 500. TCRdb ran its own pipeline on the public reads, namely fastp trimming at Q25 and MiXCR clone calling, and kept in-frame beta chains. Rows are combined by CDR3 protein, so each entry shows the most common genes and DNA. The sample includes 8,500 to 11,000 distinct CDR3 sequences, with roughly 26% observed a single time. The top ten clones comprise 8.5% of the sample. The sample consisted of tumor tissue. These receptors originate from a female donor with retroperitoneal liposarcoma.

This clonotype was recorded a few times. V gene TRBV6-9 combines with J gene TRBJ1-1, with D possibly being TRBD1 (5 bases). The CDR3 spans 15 residues. V was shortened by 6 bases and J by 0 bases, with 14 bases between the two germline ends. The germline gives CDR1 MNHGY, CDR2 SVAAGI. CDR3 sequence reads: CASSRDGQVNTEAFF. For the CDR3, the DNA is TGTGCCAGCAGCAGGGACGGGCAAGTGAACACTGAAGCTTTCTTT.

The chain links TRBV4-1 to TRBJ2-1; 9 nucleotides match TRBD1. CDR1 MGHRA and CDR2 YSYEKL come from the germline V gene. The V and J ends lost 2 bases and 10 bases, in that order; junction bases with no gene match: 9. The CDR3 loop spans 15 amino acids. The CDR3 here is CASSQNRGQGYEQFF. The CDR3 DNA is TGCGCCAGCAGCCAAAACCGGGGACAGGGCTACGAGCAGTTCTTC.

This clonotype turned up a few times. This chain joins TRBV6-4 and TRBJ2-4; D might be TRBD2 (5 bases). Gene TRBJ2-5 matches the end of the DNA better, so the J call may be wrong. CDR1 and CDR2 (germline): MRHNA, SNTAGT. The CDR3 spans 15 residues. The CDR3 loop is CASSPIQPAGETQYF. The CDR3 coding sequence is TGTGCCAGCAGTCCTATACAACCTGCGGGAGAGACCCAGTACTTC.

This clonotype was recorded a few times. The chain couples TRBV12-3 or TRBV12-4 to TRBJ2-3; no firm D call. The CDR3 extends over 12 amino acids. Deletions cut 5 bases from V and 5 bases from J, with 8 bases between. CDR3 nucleotides: TGTGCCAGCAGTGTGGCCCGAGATACGCAGTATTTT. Protein sequence: CASSVARDTQYF.

By proportion, this clonotype is medium-sized (0.01 to 0.1%). This sequence joins TRBV6-1 and TRBJ2-4; 7 nucleotides line up with TRBD1. V dropped 5 bases and J dropped 6; count of bases not matched to a gene: 7. CDR3 length equals 14 residues. Germline CDR1 is MNHNS and CDR2 is SASEGT. The CDR3 protein is CASSYGGQTNIQYF. In nucleotides, the CDR3 is TGTGCCAGCAGTTATGGGGGACAGACAAACATTCAGTACTTC.

Details on this clonotype: A much larger clone sits a single nucleotide away, making a read error possible. The conserved final phenylalanine or tryptophan is absent from the CDR3, which likely points to a read error. The V call is TRBV27, the J call TRBJ2-7; D not resolved. The closer fit of TRBJ2-1 to the DNA end suggests the J call may be wrong. The CDR3 contains 13 residues. In germline, CDR1 is MNHEY, CDR2 SMNVEV (reference sequence). The CDR3 region is CASSPGRYNEQFS. DNA for the CDR3: TGTGCCAGCAGTCCCGGCCGCTACAATGAGCAGTTCTCC.

By share, this clonotype ranks as large (0.1 to 1%). The chain has TRBV7-6 and TRBJ2-5, with D perhaps matching TRBD2 (6 bases). Germline lookup yields CDR1 SGHVS and CDR2 FNYEAQ. The CDR3 sequence is 17 residues long. V dropped 5 bases and J dropped 5 bases, with 24 bases sitting between them. CDR3 sequence reads: CASSPPFGRGEGETQYF. The DNA for the CDR3 is TGTGCCAGCAGCCCCCCTTTCGGGCGGGGCGAGGGGGAGACCCAGTACTTC.

By sample fraction, this clonotype is medium-sized. This chain connects TRBV27 to TRBJ2-1, with TRBD2 matching 11 bases. The length of the CDR3 is 14 residues. From germline, CDR1 is MNHEY and CDR2 SMNVEV (reference sequence). V was clipped by 6 bases and J by 9 bases; unmatched bases: 7. The CDR3 loop is CASSPALAGAEQFF. The CDR3 bases are TGTGCCAGCAGCCCCGCACTAGCGGGGGCTGAGCAGTTCTTC.

This clonotype was picked up a small number of times. The rearrangement links TRBV7-2 to TRBJ1-2, with D perhaps matching TRBD1 (5 bases). CDR1 and CDR2 (germline): SGHTA, FQGNSA. The CDR3 spans 13 residues. V lost 5 bases to trimming and J lost 11 bases, with 18 bases between them. In DNA, the CDR3 is TGTGCCAGCAGCCCAGGACGGGGCCAAGGGTACACCTTC. Residues: CASSPGRGQGYTF.

This clonotype was seen ten or more times. V usage is TRBV7-2 and J usage is TRBJ2-1, with D possibly matching TRBD1 (6 bases). Matching the DNA end better, TRBJ2-7 makes the J call doubtful. The CDR3 covers 13 residues. Germline V gives CDR1 SGHTA, CDR2 FQGNSA. The CDR3 sequence: CASSPRQANEQYF. Written as DNA, the CDR3 is TGTGCCAGCAGCCCGCGACAGGCTAATGAGCAGTACTTC.

This clonotype was seen only once. The chain carries TRBV6-2 or TRBV6-3 and TRBJ1-5; possible D gene TRBD1, 5 bases. CDR3 size: 15 residues. Trimming left V 7 bases short and J 4 bases short, with 17 bases between. Germline-derived CDR1 and CDR2 are MNHEY and SVGEGT. In DNA form, the CDR3 reads TGTGCCAGCACCATAAGCCTCCGGACAAATCAGCCCCAGCATTTT. Translated: CASTISLRTNQPQHF.

In this sample, this clonotype is medium-sized. V is TRBV12-3 or TRBV12-4 and J is TRBJ2-1; the D gene is possibly TRBD2 (5 bases). Deletions cut 6 bases from V and 9 bases from J, with 12 bases between. The CDR3 length is 12 residues. CDR3 sequence: CASRLLGGEQFF. The CDR3 coding sequence is TGTGCCAGCAGGCTTCTAGGAGGTGAGCAGTTCTTC.

This clonotype turned up a few times. The chain employs TRBV7-2 and TRBJ2-1; tentatively, D is TRBD2 (6 bases). CDR3 length: 14 amino acids. Per germline, CDR1 SGHTA and CDR2 FQGNSA. V lost 6 bases, J lost 13 bases, and 22 bases lay in between. The CDR3 loop reads CASRPGTWKNIQFF. The CDR3 region has the DNA TGTGCCAGCAGGCCCGGGACTTGGAAAAACATTCAGTTCTTC.

The rearrangement joins TRBV6-1 to TRBJ2-1; tentatively, D is TRBD2 (6 bases). The V gene lost 10 bases and the J gene lost 5 bases, with 12 bases spanning the gap. This CDR3 is 12 amino acids long. Germline CDR1 is MNHNS and CDR2 is SASEGT. DNA for the CDR3: TGTGCCACCGCGGGATTCAACAATGAGCAGTTCTTC. This translates into CATAGFNNEQFF.

This clonotype has a handful of counts. The chain has TRBV12-3 or TRBV12-4 and TRBJ2-1; unclear D gene. This CDR3 comprises 15 residues. V was cut by 2 bases and J by 0 bases, with 8 bases left in between. The CDR3 coding sequence is TGTGCCAGCAGTTTATTTCCCAGCTCCTACAATGAGCAGTTCTTC. Its translation: CASSLFPSSYNEQFF.

This clonotype was seen many times. This chain links TRBV12-3 or TRBV12-4 with TRBJ2-7; TRBD1 aligns across 7 bases. The CDR3 has 14 amino acids. V lost 5 bases to trimming and J lost 3 bases; unmatched junction nucleotides: 7. CDR3: CASSPTGRIYEQYF. Written as DNA, the CDR3 is TGTGCCAGCAGTCCGACAGGGAGAATCTACGAGCAGTACTTC.